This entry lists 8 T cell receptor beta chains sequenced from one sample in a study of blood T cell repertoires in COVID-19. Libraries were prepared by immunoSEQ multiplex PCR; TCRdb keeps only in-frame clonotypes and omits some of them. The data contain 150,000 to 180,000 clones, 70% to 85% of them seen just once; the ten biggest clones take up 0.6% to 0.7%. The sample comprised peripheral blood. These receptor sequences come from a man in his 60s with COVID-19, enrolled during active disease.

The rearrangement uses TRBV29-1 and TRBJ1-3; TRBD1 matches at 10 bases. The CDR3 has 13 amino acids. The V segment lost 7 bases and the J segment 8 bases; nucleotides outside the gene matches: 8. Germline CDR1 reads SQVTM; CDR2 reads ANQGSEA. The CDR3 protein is CSATGQGKDTIYF. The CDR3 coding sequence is TGCAGCGCCACGGGACAGGGGAAGGACACCATATATTTT.

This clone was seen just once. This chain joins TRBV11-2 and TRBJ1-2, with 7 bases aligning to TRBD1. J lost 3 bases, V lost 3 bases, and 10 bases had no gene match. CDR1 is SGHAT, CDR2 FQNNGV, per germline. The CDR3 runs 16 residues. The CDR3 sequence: CASSFTTHDRDYGYTF. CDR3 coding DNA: TGTGCCAGCAGCTTTACGACCCACGACAGGGACTATGGCTACACCTTC.

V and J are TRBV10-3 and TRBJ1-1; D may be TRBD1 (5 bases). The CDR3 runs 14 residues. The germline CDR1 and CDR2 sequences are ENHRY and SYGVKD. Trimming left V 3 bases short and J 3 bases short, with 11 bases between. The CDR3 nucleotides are TGTGCCATCAGTGACCGGGCAGGGCACACTGAAGCTTTCTTT. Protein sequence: CAISDRAGHTEAFF.

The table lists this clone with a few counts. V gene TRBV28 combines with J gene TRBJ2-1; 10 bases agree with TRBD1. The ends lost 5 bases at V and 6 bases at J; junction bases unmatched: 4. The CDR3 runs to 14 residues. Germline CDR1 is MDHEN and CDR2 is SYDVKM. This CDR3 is CASSTRQGANEQFF. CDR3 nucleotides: TGTGCCAGCAGTACCCGACAGGGGGCCAATGAGCAGTTCTTC.

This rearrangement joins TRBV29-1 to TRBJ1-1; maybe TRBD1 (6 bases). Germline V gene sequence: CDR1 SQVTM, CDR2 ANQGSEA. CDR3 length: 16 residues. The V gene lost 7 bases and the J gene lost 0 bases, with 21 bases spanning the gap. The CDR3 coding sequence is TGCAGCGCTTTAAGGACAGCCATTCCTATGAACACTGAAGCTTTCTTT. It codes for CSALRTAIPMNTEAFF.

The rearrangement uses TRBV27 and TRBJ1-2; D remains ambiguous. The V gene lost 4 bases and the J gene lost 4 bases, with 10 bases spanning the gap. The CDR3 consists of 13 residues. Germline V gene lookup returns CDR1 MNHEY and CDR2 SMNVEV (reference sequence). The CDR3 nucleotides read TGTGCCAGCAGTTCCGCAGGTAGCTATGGCTACACCTTC. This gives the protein CASSSAGSYGYTF.

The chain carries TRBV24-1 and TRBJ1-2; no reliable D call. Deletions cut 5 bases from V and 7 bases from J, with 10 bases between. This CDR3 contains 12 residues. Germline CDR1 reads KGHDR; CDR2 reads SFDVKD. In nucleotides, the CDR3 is TGTGCCACCAGTGCACAGACCACTGGCTACACCTTC. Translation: CATSAQTTGYTF.

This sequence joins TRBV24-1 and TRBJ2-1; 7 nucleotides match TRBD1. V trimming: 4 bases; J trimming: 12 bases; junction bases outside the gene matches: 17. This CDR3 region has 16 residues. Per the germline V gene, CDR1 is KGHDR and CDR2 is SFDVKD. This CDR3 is CATSDASGTAAFSQFF. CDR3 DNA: TGTGCCACCAGTGACGCCTCCGGGACAGCCGCGTTTTCGCAGTTCTTC.